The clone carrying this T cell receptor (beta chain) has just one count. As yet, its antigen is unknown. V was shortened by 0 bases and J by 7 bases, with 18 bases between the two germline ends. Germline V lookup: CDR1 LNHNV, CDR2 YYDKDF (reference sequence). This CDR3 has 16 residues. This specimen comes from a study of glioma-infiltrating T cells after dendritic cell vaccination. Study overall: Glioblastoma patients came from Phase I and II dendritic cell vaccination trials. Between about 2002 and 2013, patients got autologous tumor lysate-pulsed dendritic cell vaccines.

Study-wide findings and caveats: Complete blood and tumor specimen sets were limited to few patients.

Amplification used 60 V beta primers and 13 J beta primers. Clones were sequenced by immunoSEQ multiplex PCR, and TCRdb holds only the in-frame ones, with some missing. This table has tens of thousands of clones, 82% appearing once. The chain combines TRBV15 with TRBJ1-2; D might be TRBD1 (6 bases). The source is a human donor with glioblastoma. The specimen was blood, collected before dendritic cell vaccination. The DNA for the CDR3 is TGTGCCACCAGCAGAGATAAGGCAGGGGTGTCGAGTGGCTACACCTTC. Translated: CATSRDKAGVSSGYTF.